Below, 25 T cell receptor beta chains from the same sample are listed, as sequenced in a study of identical twins. TCRdb reprocessed the 5' RACE reads with MiXCR, giving one entry per CDR3 protein. The sample holds 600,000 to 850,000 distinct CDR3 sequences, about 20% seen once. These same data were also listed under a study on T cells expressing NK-cell markers.

The specimen was PBMCs. Receptors were obtained from a woman aged 18 to 35 in good health.

This clonotype showed up many times. The DNA of the CDR3 is TGCGCCAGCAGCTTGTACGCTAGAAGGAATCAAGATACGCAGTATTTT. Translating gives CASSLYARRNQDTQYF. J is TRBJ2-3 and V is TRBV5-1; no reliable D call. V was clipped by 1 base and J by 5 bases, with 17 bases between them. CDR3 length: 16 residues. CDR1 is SGHRS, CDR2 YFSETQ, per germline.

This clonotype has ten or more counts. The J gene is TRBJ2-1, the V gene TRBV12-3 or TRBV12-4; 9 bases are a match to TRBD2. The V segment lost 6 bases and the J segment 6 bases; nucleotides outside the gene matches: 9. The CDR3 loop spans 15 amino acids. Written as DNA, the CDR3 is TGTGCCAGCAGGACCGGGACTAGCTATTTCAATGAGCAGTTCTTC. It specifies CASRTGTSYFNEQFF.

The chain recombines TRBV19 with TRBJ2-7; 11 bases agree with TRBD2. Unmatched junction bases numbered 4, after V lost 3 bases and J lost 6 bases. Per germline, CDR1 LNHDA and CDR2 SQIVND (reference sequence). This CDR3 has 14 residues. The CDR3 DNA sequence: TGTGCCAGTAGTATGCTAGCGGGAGGACGCGAGCAGTACTTC. It codes for CASSMLAGGREQYF.

This clonotype appeared a few times. This chain joins TRBV7-8 and TRBJ2-7; D gene ambiguous. Trimming cost V 5 bases and J 0 bases, with 14 bases left between them. This CDR3 has 15 amino acids. The germline gives CDR1 SGHVS, CDR2 FQNEAQ. CDR3 residues: CASSPLTARSYEQYF. The CDR3 DNA follows: TGTGCCAGCAGCCCTTTAACTGCCCGCTCCTACGAGCAGTACTTC.

The chain has TRBV6-5 and TRBJ2-3, with no clear D. CDR1 is MNHEY, CDR2 SVGAGI, per germline. Trimming stripped 0 bases from V and 6 bases from J, with 7 bases between. The CDR3 runs 13 residues. CDR3 region: CASSYSGMDTQYF. The CDR3 nucleotides read TGTGCCAGCAGTTACTCAGGGATGGATACGCAGTATTTT.

The rearrangement uses TRBV2 and TRBJ1-6, with D possibly being TRBD1 (5 bases). The ends were cut back, 4 bases at V and 7 bases at J, with 11 bases in the middle. This CDR3 is 14 amino acids long. Germline V gives CDR1 SNHLY, CDR2 FYNNEI. The CDR3 is CASSGGTANSPLHF. The CDR3 DNA follows: TGTGCCAGCAGTGGGGGGACGGCAAATTCACCCCTCCACTTT.

This clonotype was detected only a few times. V gene TRBV6-5 combines with J gene TRBJ1-1; no definite D call. The germline CDR1 and CDR2 sequences are MNHEY and SVGAGI. The CDR3 spans 13 residues. The V gene lost 3 bases and the J gene lost 4 bases, with 9 bases spanning the gap. The CDR3 bases are TGTGCCAGCAGTTATGTATTGGGCACTGAAGCTTTCTTT. Translation: CASSYVLGTEAFF.

The sample holds a few counts of this clonotype. In DNA form, the CDR3 reads TGCAGTGCTAGCCTAAAGGGCTATGGCTACACCTTC. It is translated as CSASLKGYGYTF. The J gene is TRBJ1-2, the V gene TRBV20-1; D uncertain. The CDR3 spans 12 residues. Trimming shortened V by 3 bases and J by 4 bases, and 9 bases separated the two germline ends. CDR1 is DFQATT and CDR2 is SNEGSKA in the germline V gene (reference sequence).

The CDR3 bases are TGCGCCAGCAGCTTGGCGGGACAGCACCAAGAGACCCAGTACTTC. This encodes CASSLAGQHQETQYF. The rearrangement uses TRBV5-1 and TRBJ2-5, with 7 nucleotides matching TRBD1. CDR1 is SGHRS, CDR2 YFSETQ, per germline. V was clipped by 0 bases and J by 0 bases; unmatched bases: 2. The CDR3 has 15 residues.

The rearrangement joins TRBV6-1 to TRBJ2-1; 12 bases agree with TRBD2. This CDR3 has 16 amino acids. J gave up 8 bases and V 4 bases, and 9 bases lay outside the gene matches. CDR1 and CDR2 from the germline V gene are MNHNS and SASEGT. The CDR3 nucleotides are TGTGCCAGCAGTGGACTAGCGGGAGAGGTTTTCGATGAGCAGTTCTTC. Translated: CASSGLAGEVFDEQFF.

The chain employs TRBV20-1 and TRBJ1-1; a possible D gene is TRBD1 (6 bases). The length of the CDR3 is 12 residues. Between the trimmed V and J ends, which lost 6 bases and 11 bases, there was a span of 19 bases. Germline V gene data show CDR1 as DFQATT and CDR2 as SNEGSKA (reference sequence). Here the CDR3 reads CSAPGGGLTAFF. In DNA, the CDR3 is TGCAGTGCGCCGGGGGGGGGCCTAACGGCTTTCTTT.

This clonotype was counted between two and nine times. The V and J genes are TRBV20-1 and TRBJ1-1; no reliable D call. Germline CDR1 is DFQATT and CDR2 is SNEGSKA (reference sequence). V was shortened by 2 bases and J by 5 bases, with 9 bases between the two germline ends. This CDR3 is 12 amino acids long. In nucleotides, the CDR3 is TGCAGTGCTAGATGGGTAGGGACTGAAGCTTTCTTT. It encodes CSARWVGTEAFF.

The chain is built from TRBV6-5 and TRBJ2-7; D possibly uses TRBD1 or TRBD2 (5 bases each). The germline V and J ends were trimmed by 4 bases and 6 bases, with 19 bases remaining between them. Germline V gene data show CDR1 as MNHEY and CDR2 as SVGAGI. This CDR3 is built from 15 residues. In DNA form, the CDR3 reads TGTGCCAGCAGTTCCGGGGCCGCTGGAGGTAGCGAGCAGTACTTC. This codes for CASSSGAAGGSEQYF.

A remark on this clonotype: A much larger clone lies a single base off, so this may be a read error. This chain links TRBV12-3 or TRBV12-4 with TRBJ2-1; D is tentatively TRBD1 or TRBD2 (6 bases each). This CDR3 has 14 residues. This CDR3 reads CVSSLGGGKNEQFF. For the CDR3, the DNA is TGTGTCAGCTCCCTTGGAGGGGGGAAGAATGAGCAGTTCTTC.

The genes are TRBV10-3 and TRBJ1-2; maybe TRBD1 (6 bases). The V and J ends lost 2 bases and 4 bases respectively, with 11 bases between them. The CDR3 totals 14 residues. Germline CDR1 ENHRY, CDR2 SYGVKD. The CDR3 protein is CAISERAGVYGYTF. The CDR3 DNA reads as TGTGCCATCAGTGAGAGGGCAGGGGTCTATGGCTACACCTTC.

This chain joins TRBV12-3 or TRBV12-4 and TRBJ2-3, with unresolved D. The CDR3 has 16 residues. V lost 5 bases, J lost 2 bases, and 17 bases lay in between. In nucleotides, the CDR3 is TGTGCCAGCAGTCAGATTAACGGACGGATCACAGATACGCAGTATTTT. Protein: CASSQINGRITDTQYF.

This clonotype was seen more than once but under ten times. This sequence joins TRBV11-2 and TRBJ2-1, with D hard to call. This CDR3 spans 12 amino acids. Germline V lookup: CDR1 SGHAT, CDR2 FQNNGV. The ends were cut back, 3 bases at V and 7 bases at J, with 7 bases in the middle. CDR3 nucleotide sequence: TGTGCCAGCAGCTTCGGCCCTAATGAGCAGTTCTTC. This codes for CASSFGPNEQFF. Full variable domain (missing parts from reference TRBV11-2 and TRBJ2-1): EAGVAQSPRYKIIEKRQSVAFWCNPISGHATLYWYQQILGQGPKLLIQFQNNGVVDDSQLPKDRFSAERLKGVDSTLKIQPAKLEDSAVYLCASSFGPNEQFFGPGTRLTVL.

The sample holds many counts of this clonotype. This sequence joins TRBV9 and TRBJ2-3, with 7 bases identical to TRBD2. The V gene's germline CDR1 is SGDLS and CDR2 YYNGEE. V was clipped by 9 bases and J by 5 bases; unmatched bases: 9. The CDR3 totals 13 residues. The CDR3 loop reads CATSSGWEDTQYF. CDR3 in DNA: TGTGCCACCTCTAGCGGATGGGAAGATACGCAGTATTTT.

In this sample, this clonotype turned up a few times. The chain couples TRBV5-1 to TRBJ2-5, with 10 bases aligning to TRBD2. CDR1 and CDR2 (germline): SGHRS, YFSETQ. The CDR3 loop spans 18 amino acids. V lost 4 bases, J lost 1 base, and 13 bases stayed unmatched. CDR3: CASSDPIAGGTIQETQYF. CDR3 nucleotides: TGCGCCAGCAGCGACCCGATAGCGGGGGGTACCATCCAAGAGACCCAGTACTTC.

V gene TRBV27 combines with J gene TRBJ2-3; 8 bases agree with TRBD2. V was pared by 4 bases and J by 5 bases, with 8 bases of the junction left unmatched. Germline V gene data show CDR1 as MNHEY and CDR2 as SMNVEV (reference sequence). This CDR3 has 15 residues. The CDR3 loop is CASSWAGGARDTQYF. The CDR3 bases are TGTGCCAGCAGTTGGGCCGGGGGGGCCCGAGATACGCAGTATTTT.

The V call is TRBV20-1, the J call TRBJ2-1, with TRBD2 matching over 11 bases. Trimming cost V 1 base and J 7 bases; bases outside gene matches: 3. In germline, CDR1 is DFQATT, CDR2 SNEGSKA (reference sequence). This CDR3 spans 14 amino acids. CDR3 bases: TGCAGTGCTAGAGCCGGGACTAGCGGTAATGAGCAGTTCTTC. Protein sequence: CSARAGTSGNEQFF.

The rearrangement joins TRBV3-1 to TRBJ2-1, with no clear D. Germline CDR1 LGHDT, CDR2 YNNKEL (reference sequence). The CDR3 runs 13 residues. Trimming shortened V by 3 bases and J by 9 bases, and 12 bases separated the two germline ends. DNA of the CDR3: TGTGCCAGCAGCCATAACGCACCCGGTGAGCAGTTCTTC. Translated, it gives CASSHNAPGEQFF.

This clonotype was detected a few times. The rearrangement links TRBV20-1 to TRBJ2-1, with 13 bases identical to TRBD2. There are 14 residues in the CDR3. Losses at the gene ends were 5 bases for V and 5 bases for J; bases not matched to a gene: 3. Germline-derived CDR1 and CDR2 are DFQATT and SNEGSKA (reference sequence). The DNA of the CDR3 is TGCAGTGCTCCGACTAGCGGGAGGAACAATGAGCAGTTCTTC. Translated: CSAPTSGRNNEQFF.

There are a few counts of this clonotype. This rearrangement joins TRBV15 to TRBJ2-7; D unclear. Germline CDR1 and CDR2: LNHNV and YYDKDF (reference sequence). Trimming cost V 3 bases and J 0 bases, with 9 bases left between them. This CDR3 contains 14 residues. CDR3 protein: CATSSPSVSYEQYF. The CDR3 DNA follows: TGTGCCACCAGCAGTCCCAGCGTCTCCTACGAGCAGTACTTC.

The chain couples TRBV7-9 to TRBJ2-5; TRBD2 matches 13 bases. CDR1 SEHNR and CDR2 FQNEAQ come from the germline V gene (reference sequence). This CDR3 is built from 15 residues. V shed 6 bases, J shed 4 bases, and the junction held 5 bases outside the gene matches. CDR3: CASRGTSGKGETQYF. As DNA, the CDR3 is TGTGCCAGCAGGGGGACTAGCGGGAAAGGAGAGACCCAGTACTTC.